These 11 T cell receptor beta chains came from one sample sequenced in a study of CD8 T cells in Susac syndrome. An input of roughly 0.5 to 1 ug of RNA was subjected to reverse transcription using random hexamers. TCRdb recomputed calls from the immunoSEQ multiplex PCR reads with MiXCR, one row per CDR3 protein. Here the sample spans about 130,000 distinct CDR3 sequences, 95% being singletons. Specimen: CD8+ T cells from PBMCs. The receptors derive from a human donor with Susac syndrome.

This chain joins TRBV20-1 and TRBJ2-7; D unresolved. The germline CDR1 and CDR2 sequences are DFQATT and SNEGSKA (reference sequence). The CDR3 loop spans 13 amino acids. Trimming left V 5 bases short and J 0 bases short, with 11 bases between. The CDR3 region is CSAPVSSSYEQYF. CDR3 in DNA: TGCAGTGCTCCGGTTAGTTCCTCCTACGAGCAGTACTTC.

The CDR3 here is CASSPTGHEQYF. As DNA, the CDR3 is TGTGCCAGCAGCCCGACCGGACACGAGCAGTACTTC. The chain combines TRBV14 with TRBJ2-7; D remains ambiguous. The CDR3 has 12 residues. The V gene lost 4 bases and the J gene lost 5 bases, with 9 bases spanning the gap. Germline V gene data show CDR1 as SGHDN and CDR2 as FVKESK.

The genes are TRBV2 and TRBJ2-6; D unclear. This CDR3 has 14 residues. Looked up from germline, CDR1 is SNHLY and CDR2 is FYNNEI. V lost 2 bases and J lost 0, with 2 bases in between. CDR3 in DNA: TGTGCCAGCAGTGAATTCTCTGGGGCCAACGTCCTGACTTTC. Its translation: CASSEFSGANVLTF.

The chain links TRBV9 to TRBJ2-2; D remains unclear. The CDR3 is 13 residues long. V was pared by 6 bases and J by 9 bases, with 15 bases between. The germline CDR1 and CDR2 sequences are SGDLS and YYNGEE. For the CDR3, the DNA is TGTGCCAGCAACGATGGTGGGTTGCGGGAGCTGTTTTTT. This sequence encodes CASNDGGLRELFF.

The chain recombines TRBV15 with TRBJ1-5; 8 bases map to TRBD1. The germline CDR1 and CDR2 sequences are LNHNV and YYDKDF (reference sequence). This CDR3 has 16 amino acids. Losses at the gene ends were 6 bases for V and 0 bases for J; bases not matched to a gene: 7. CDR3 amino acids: CATRIGTGDSNQPQHF. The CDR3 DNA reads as TGTGCCACCAGAATCGGGACAGGCGATAGCAATCAGCCCCAGCATTTT.

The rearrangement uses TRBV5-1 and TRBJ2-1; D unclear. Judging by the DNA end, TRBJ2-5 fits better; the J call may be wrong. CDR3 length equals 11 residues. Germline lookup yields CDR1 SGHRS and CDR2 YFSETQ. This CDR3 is CASSSAQDQYF. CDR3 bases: TGCGCCAGCAGCTCCGCCCAGGACCAGTACTTC.

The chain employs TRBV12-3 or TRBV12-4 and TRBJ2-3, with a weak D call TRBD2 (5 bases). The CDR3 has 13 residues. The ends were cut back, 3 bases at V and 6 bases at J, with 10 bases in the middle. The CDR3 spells CASSLRVMDTQYF. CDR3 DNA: TGTGCCAGCAGTTTGAGGGTTATGGATACGCAGTATTTT.

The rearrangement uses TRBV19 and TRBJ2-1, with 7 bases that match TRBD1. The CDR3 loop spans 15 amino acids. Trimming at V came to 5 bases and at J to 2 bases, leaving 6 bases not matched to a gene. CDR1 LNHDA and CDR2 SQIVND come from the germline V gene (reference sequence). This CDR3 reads CASSDRDSTYNEQFF. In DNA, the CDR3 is TGTGCCAGTAGTGACCGGGACAGCACCTACAATGAGCAGTTCTTC.

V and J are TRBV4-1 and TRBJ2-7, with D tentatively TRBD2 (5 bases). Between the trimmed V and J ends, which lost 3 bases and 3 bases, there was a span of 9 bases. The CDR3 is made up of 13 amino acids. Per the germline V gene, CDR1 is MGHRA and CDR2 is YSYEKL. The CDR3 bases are TGCGCCAGCAGCCACCCCGGGAACTACGAGCAGTACTTC. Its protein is CASSHPGNYEQYF.

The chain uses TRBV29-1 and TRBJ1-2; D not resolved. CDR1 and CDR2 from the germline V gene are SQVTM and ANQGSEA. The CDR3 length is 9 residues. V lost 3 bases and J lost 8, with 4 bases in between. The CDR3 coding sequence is TGCAGCGTTGACAGCGGCTACACCTTC. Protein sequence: CSVDSGYTF.

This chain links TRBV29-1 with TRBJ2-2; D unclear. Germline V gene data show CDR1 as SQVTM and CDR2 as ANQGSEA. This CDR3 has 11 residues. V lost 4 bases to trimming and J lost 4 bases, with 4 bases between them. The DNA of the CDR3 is TGCAGCGTTGCCGTCACCGGGGAGCTGTTTTTT. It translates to CSVAVTGELFF.